What follows are 20 T cell receptor beta chains derived from one specimen sequenced in a study of technical replicates of blood from several donors. Assay: immunoSEQ multiplex PCR; the TCRdb copy retains only in-frame clones and omits some. The repertoire holds 51,000 or so clones, with around nine tenths as singletons. Input material: PBMCs. The receptors here all came from a human donor in good health. Some clones in this sample may be carry-over from other donors' samples.

This chain links TRBV2 with TRBJ2-2; 9 bases agree with TRBD1. CDR1 and CDR2 (germline): SNHLY, FYNNEI. V shed 6 bases, J shed 3 bases, and the junction held 2 bases outside the gene matches. The CDR3 spans 14 residues. CDR3 DNA sequence: TGTGCCAGCAGGGGGACAGGGTACACCGGGGAGCTGTTTTTT. This sequence encodes CASRGTGYTGELFF.

The chain employs TRBV7-9 and TRBJ1-1; 8 bases agree with TRBD1. J gave up 0 bases and V 5 bases, and 5 bases lay outside the gene matches. In germline, CDR1 is SEHNR, CDR2 FQNEAQ (reference sequence). The CDR3 loop spans 15 amino acids. As DNA, the CDR3 is TGTGCCAGCAGCGTGGGACAGGACATGAACACTGAAGCTTTCTTT. It encodes CASSVGQDMNTEAFF. The full variable domain, with the rest looked up from reference TRBV7-9 and TRBJ1-1, is DTGVSQNPRHKITKRGQNVTFRCDPISEHNRLYWYRQTLGQGPEFLTYFQNEAQLEKSRLLSDRFSAERPKGSFSTLEIQRTEQGDSAMYLCASSVGQDMNTEAFFGQGTRLTVV.

The gene calls are TRBV4-3 and TRBJ2-1; 12 positions agree with TRBD2. CDR3 size: 15 residues. The germline CDR1 and CDR2 sequences are LGHNA and YSLEER. V was pared by 4 bases and J by 8 bases, with 6 bases of the junction left unmatched. The CDR3, as DNA: TGCGCCAGCAGCCGTACGACTAGCGGGAGCGATGAGCAGTTCTTC. As protein: CASSRTTSGSDEQFF.

The chain joins TRBV29-1 to TRBJ2-1; 8 nucleotides line up with TRBD2. This CDR3 comprises 13 residues. Germline V gives CDR1 SQVTM, CDR2 ANQGSEA. The J segment lost 6 bases and the V segment lost 3 bases, leaving 4 bases of the junction unmatched. CDR3 coding DNA: TGCAGCGTTGATGGCGGGGGGTTCAATGAGCAGTTCTTC. Its protein product is CSVDGGGFNEQFF.

This chain links TRBV18 with TRBJ2-7; 8 bases fit TRBD1. There are 15 residues in the CDR3. V shed 4 bases, J shed 2 bases, and the junction held 7 bases outside the gene matches. Germline CDR1 is KGHSH and CDR2 is LQKENI. CDR3 loop: CASSHKDRVAYEQYF. DNA of the CDR3: TGTGCCAGCTCACACAAGGACAGGGTGGCCTACGAGCAGTACTTC.

This clone was found once. CDR3 residues: CASSVGQGWNYGYTF. CDR3 coding DNA: TGTGCCAGCAGCGTCGGTCAGGGGTGGAACTATGGCTACACCTTC. The J gene is TRBJ1-2, the V gene TRBV9; a weak D match, TRBD1 (6 bases). The CDR3 is 15 amino acids. Trimming took off 2 bases at V and 2 bases at J, with 13 bases between the two ends. The germline V gene encodes CDR1 SGDLS and CDR2 YYNGEE.

This chain uses TRBV30 with TRBJ1-2, with D possibly matching TRBD1 (5 bases). This CDR3 contains 12 residues. The germline V gene has CDR1 GTSNPN and CDR2 SVGIG (reference sequence). V lost 6 bases to trimming and J lost 0 bases, with 8 bases between them. CDR3 in amino acids: CACKTANYGYTF. The DNA of the CDR3 is TGTGCCTGCAAGACAGCTAACTATGGCTACACCTTC.

The chain has TRBV6-5 and TRBJ1-2; a possible D gene is TRBD1 (6 bases). This CDR3 spans 16 amino acids. V was pared by 2 bases and J by 2 bases, with 15 bases between. CDR1 and CDR2 from the germline V gene are MNHEY and SVGAGI. The CDR3 DNA is TGTGCCAGCAGTTACGGGCAGGGGATTGGGAACTATGGCTACACCTTC. Amino acid sequence: CASSYGQGIGNYGYTF.

V gene TRBV6-6 combines with J gene TRBJ2-1; TRBD2 agrees at 7 bases. CDR1 and CDR2 (germline): MNHNY, SVGAGI (reference sequence). Germline trimming cut 2 bases from V and 7 bases from J; bases unmatched to any gene: 8. This CDR3 spans 15 amino acids. The CDR3 DNA follows: TGTGCCAGCAGTTACACCGGGGACGGGGGGAATGAGCAGTTCTTC. It encodes CASSYTGDGGNEQFF.

V usage is TRBV9 and J usage is TRBJ2-1; 11 positions match TRBD2. Germline V gene lookup returns CDR1 SGDLS and CDR2 YYNGEE. The V gene end was trimmed by 1 base and the J gene end by 7 bases; junction bases not matched to a gene: 16. The CDR3 runs to 19 residues. The CDR3 DNA is TGTGCCAGCAGCGTACAACCTTATGGTAGCGGGGGGGCTCAGAATGAGCAGTTCTTC. Its translation is CASSVQPYGSGGAQNEQFF.

Here the CDR3 reads CASSQGPLSYEQYF. DNA for the CDR3: TGTGCCAGCAGCCAAGGCCCACTTTCCTACGAGCAGTACTTC. The chain has TRBV4-2 and TRBJ2-7; D is uncertain. V was pared by 1 base and J by 1 base, with 8 bases between. CDR1 and CDR2 (germline): LGHNA, YNFKEQ. The CDR3 has 14 residues.

The V and J genes are TRBV13 and TRBJ1-4; 11 nucleotides line up with TRBD1. The CDR3 is 17 residues long. V shed 4 bases, J shed 7 bases, and the junction held 11 bases outside the gene matches. Germline V CDR1 and CDR2: PRHDT, FYEKMQ (reference sequence). The CDR3 region has the DNA TGTGCCAGCAGCTCCGTCGGACAGGGGGCTAGGGGTGAAAAACTGTTTTTT. Amino acid sequence: CASSSVGQGARGEKLFF.

The rearrangement links TRBV9 to TRBJ1-4, with D perhaps matching TRBD1 (5 bases). V was shortened by 3 bases and J by 7 bases, with 10 bases between the two germline ends. CDR1 and CDR2 from the germline V gene are SGDLS and YYNGEE. The CDR3 consists of 13 residues. CDR3 DNA sequence: TGTGCCAGCAGCGCCGACAGTGGTGAAAAACTGTTTTTT. It codes for CASSADSGEKLFF.

This clone has just a few counts. The chain recombines TRBV10-3 with TRBJ1-1; 7 positions agree with TRBD1. This CDR3 comprises 13 residues. The trim removed 9 bases at V and 1 base at J, leaving 5 bases unmatched. CDR1 ENHRY and CDR2 SYGVKD come from the germline V gene. The CDR3 sequence: CAIRDRTNTEAFF. In DNA form, the CDR3 reads TGTGCCATAAGGGACAGAACGAACACTGAAGCTTTCTTT.

The rearrangement joins TRBV12-5 to TRBJ2-1, with 8 bases that match TRBD2. The CDR3 has 16 amino acids. J lost 4 bases, V lost 1 base, and 6 bases had no gene match. Germline CDR1 reads LGHNT; CDR2 reads FRNRAP. The CDR3 region is CASGLEGLAGYNEQFF. The CDR3 nucleotides read TGTGCTAGTGGTTTGGAAGGGCTAGCGGGTTACAATGAGCAGTTCTTC. Variable domain in full (rest from reference TRBV12-5 and TRBJ2-1): DARVTQTPRHKVTEMGQEVTMRCQPILGHNTVFWYRQTMMQGLELLAYFRNRAPLDDSGMPKDRFSAEMPDATLATLKIQPSEPRDSAVYFCASGLEGLAGYNEQFFGPGTRLTVL.

This chain uses TRBV10-1 with TRBJ2-7; perhaps TRBD2 as D (6 bases). The CDR3 is made up of 14 amino acids. Trimming took off 7 bases at V and 7 bases at J, with 20 bases between the two ends. Germline V lookup: CDR1 WNHNN, CDR2 SYGVQD (reference sequence). The CDR3 loop reads CASTGRASRGEQYF. DNA of the CDR3: TGCGCCAGCACGGGCAGGGCGTCTCGGGGGGAGCAGTACTTC.

The gene calls are TRBV13 and TRBJ2-7; D remains unclear. The germline V gene encodes CDR1 PRHDT and CDR2 FYEKMQ (reference sequence). The V gene lost 0 bases and the J gene lost 6 bases, with 9 bases spanning the gap. The CDR3 totals 13 residues. CDR3 amino acids: CASSLGRVAEQYF. As DNA, the CDR3 is TGTGCCAGCAGCTTAGGCCGGGTTGCCGAGCAGTACTTC.

This rearrangement joins TRBV7-2 to TRBJ2-3, with 10 bases lining up with TRBD2. The CDR3 extends over 16 amino acids. With 2 bases clipped from V and 5 bases from J, the junction kept 7 bases outside the gene matches. Germline V CDR1 and CDR2: SGHTA, FQGNSA. CDR3 residues: CASSLLAGAAGDTQYF. For the CDR3, the DNA is TGTGCCAGCAGCTTACTAGCGGGAGCCGCCGGAGATACGCAGTATTTT. Using reference TRBV7-2 and TRBJ2-3 for the parts outside the CDR3, the full variable domain is GAGVSQSPSNKVTEKGKDVELRCDPISGHTALYWYRQSLGQGLEFLIYFQGNSAPDKSGLPSDRFSAERTGGSVSTLTIQRTQQEDSAVYLCASSLLAGAAGDTQYFGPGTRLTVL.

The V and J genes are TRBV9 and TRBJ2-7; TRBD1 is a possible D gene (5 bases). The CDR3 runs to 15 residues. Germline loops: CDR1 SGDLS, CDR2 YYNGEE. V was trimmed by 0 bases and J by 4 bases, leaving 14 bases between them. CDR3 sequence (DNA): TGTGCCAGCAGCGTAGCTCCAGGGCGGCAGTACGAGCAGTACTTC. The encoded protein is CASSVAPGRQYEQYF.

V and J are TRBV27 and TRBJ1-5, with TRBD1 identical over 7 bases. This CDR3 contains 14 residues. V lost 6 bases, J lost 4 bases, and 6 bases stayed unmatched. CDR1 and CDR2 (germline): MNHEY, SMNVEV (reference sequence). The CDR3 here is CASSMTGKNQPQHF. The CDR3 DNA reads as TGTGCCAGCAGCATGACAGGGAAGAATCAGCCCCAGCATTTT.